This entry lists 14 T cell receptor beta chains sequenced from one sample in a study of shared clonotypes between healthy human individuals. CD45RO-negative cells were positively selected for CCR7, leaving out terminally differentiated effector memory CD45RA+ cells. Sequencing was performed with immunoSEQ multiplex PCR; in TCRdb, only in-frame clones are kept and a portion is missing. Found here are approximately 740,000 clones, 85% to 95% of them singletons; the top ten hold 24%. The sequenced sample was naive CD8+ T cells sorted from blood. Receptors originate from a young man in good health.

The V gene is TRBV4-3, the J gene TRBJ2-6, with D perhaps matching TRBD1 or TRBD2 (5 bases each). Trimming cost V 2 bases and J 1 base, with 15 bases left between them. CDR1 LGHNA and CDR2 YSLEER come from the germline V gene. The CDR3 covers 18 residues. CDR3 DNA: TGCGCCAGCAGCCAAACTACAGGACTGGCGTCTGGGGCCAACGTCCTGACTTTC. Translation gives CASSQTTGLASGANVLTF.

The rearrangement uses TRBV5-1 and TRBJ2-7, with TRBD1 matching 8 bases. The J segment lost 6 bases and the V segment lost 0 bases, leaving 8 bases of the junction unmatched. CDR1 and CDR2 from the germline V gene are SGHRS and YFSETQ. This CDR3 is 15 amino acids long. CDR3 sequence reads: CASSLGAGGFSEQYF. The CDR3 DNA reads TGCGCCAGCAGCTTGGGGGCAGGGGGCTTTTCCGAGCAGTACTTC.

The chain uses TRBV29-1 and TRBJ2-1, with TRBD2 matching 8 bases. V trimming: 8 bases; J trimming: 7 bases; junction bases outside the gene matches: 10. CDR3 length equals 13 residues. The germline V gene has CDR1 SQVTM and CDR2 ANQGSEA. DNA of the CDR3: TGCAGCTTTTCAGCGGGAGCTCGGAATGAGCAGTTCTTC. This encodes CSFSAGARNEQFF.

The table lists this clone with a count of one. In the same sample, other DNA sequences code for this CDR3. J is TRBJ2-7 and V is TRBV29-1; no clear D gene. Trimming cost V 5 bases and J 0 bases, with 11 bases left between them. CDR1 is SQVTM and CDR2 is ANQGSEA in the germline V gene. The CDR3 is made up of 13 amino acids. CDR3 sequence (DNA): TGCAGCGTTTGGGATCGGAGCTCCTACGAGCAGTACTTC. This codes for CSVWDRSSYEQYF.

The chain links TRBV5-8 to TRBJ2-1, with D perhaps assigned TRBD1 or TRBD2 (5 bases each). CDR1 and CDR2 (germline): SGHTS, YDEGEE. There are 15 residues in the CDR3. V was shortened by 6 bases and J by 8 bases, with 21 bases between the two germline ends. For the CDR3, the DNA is TGTGCCAGCACTTCTTGGTACGGGGCGCTTGATGAGCAGTTCTTC. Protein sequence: CASTSWYGALDEQFF.

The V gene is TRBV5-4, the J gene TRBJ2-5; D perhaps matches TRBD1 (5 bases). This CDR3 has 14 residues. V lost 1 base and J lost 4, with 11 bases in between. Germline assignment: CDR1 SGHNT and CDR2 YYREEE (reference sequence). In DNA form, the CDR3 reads TGTGCCAGCAGCTTGTTGGCAGGGTCAGAGACCCAGTACTTC. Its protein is CASSLLAGSETQYF.

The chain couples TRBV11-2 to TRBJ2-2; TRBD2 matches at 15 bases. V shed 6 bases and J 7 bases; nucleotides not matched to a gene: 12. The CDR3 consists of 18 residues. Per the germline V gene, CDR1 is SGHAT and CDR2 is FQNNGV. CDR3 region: CASRDLGLAGGPSGELFF. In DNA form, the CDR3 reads TGTGCCAGCAGAGACTTAGGACTAGCGGGAGGGCCGAGCGGGGAGCTGTTTTTT.

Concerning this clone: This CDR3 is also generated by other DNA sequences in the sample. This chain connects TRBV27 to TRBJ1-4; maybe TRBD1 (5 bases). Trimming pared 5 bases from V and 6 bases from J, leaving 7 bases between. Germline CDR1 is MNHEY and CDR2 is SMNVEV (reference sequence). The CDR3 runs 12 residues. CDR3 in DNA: TGTGCCAGCAGTCTGGGGGATGAAAAACTGTTTTTT. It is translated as CASSLGDEKLFF.

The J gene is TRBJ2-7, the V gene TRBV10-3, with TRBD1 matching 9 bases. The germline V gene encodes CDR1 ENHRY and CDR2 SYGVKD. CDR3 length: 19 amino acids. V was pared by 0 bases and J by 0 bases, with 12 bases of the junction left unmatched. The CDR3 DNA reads TGTGCCATCAGTGAGTCGCTAGGACAGGGGACTCCTCTCTCCTACGAGCAGTACTTC. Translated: CAISESLGQGTPLSYEQYF.

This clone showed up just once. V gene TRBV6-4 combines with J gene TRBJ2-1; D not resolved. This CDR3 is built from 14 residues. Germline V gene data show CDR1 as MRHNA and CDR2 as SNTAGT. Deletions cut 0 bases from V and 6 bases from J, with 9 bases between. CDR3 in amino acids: CASSDSFGANEQFF. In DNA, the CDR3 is TGTGCCAGCAGTGACTCGTTCGGAGCCAATGAGCAGTTCTTC.

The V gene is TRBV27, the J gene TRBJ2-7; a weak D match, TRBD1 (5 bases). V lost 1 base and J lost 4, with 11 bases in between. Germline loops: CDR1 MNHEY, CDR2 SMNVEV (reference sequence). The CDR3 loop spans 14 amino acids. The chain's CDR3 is CASSLLDKQYEQYF. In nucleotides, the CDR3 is TGTGCCAGCAGTTTATTGGACAAACAATACGAGCAGTACTTC.

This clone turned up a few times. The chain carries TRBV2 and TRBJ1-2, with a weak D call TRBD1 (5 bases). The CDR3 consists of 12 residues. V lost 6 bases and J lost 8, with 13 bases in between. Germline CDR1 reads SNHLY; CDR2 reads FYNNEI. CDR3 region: CASRGTRQGYTF. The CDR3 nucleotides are TGTGCCAGCAGGGGGACTCGCCAGGGCTACACCTTC.

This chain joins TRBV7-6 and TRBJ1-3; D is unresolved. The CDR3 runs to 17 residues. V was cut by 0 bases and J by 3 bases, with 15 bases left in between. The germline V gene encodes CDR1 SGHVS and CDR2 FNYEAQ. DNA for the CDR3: TGTGCCAGCAGCTTAGCTTCGCGAGTCCATATTGGAAACACCATATATTTT. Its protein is CASSLASRVHIGNTIYF. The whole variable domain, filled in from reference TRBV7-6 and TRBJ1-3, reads GAGVSQSPRYKVTKRGQDVALRCDPISGHVSLYWYRQALGQGPEFLTYFNYEAQQDKSGLPNDRFSAERPEGSISTLTIQRTEQRDSAMYRCASSLASRVHIGNTIYFGEGSWLTVV.

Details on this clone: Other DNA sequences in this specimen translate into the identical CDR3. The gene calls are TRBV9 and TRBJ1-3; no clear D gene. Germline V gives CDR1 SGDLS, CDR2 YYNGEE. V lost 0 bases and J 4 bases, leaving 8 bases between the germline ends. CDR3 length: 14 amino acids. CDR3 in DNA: TGTGCCAGCAGCGTAGTCGGGTCGGGAAACACCATATATTTT. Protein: CASSVVGSGNTIYF. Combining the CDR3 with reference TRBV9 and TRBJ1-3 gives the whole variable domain DSGVTQTPKHLITATGQRVTLRCSPRSGDLSVYWYQQSLDQGLQFLIQYYNGEERAKGNILERFSAQQFPDLHSELNLSSLELGDSALYFCASSVVGSGNTIYFGEGSWLTVV.